The 11 T cell receptor beta chains presented below share a single source sample, sequenced in a study of blood T cell repertoires in COVID-19. Clones were read by immunoSEQ multiplex PCR, and TCRdb kept only the in-frame ones, dropping some. The profile covers more than 200,000 clones, with around 92% appearing a single time and roughly 4% taken by the ten largest. Sample: PBMCs or T cells enriched from blood (not recorded which). These receptors all stem from a woman aged 25 to 45 with acute COVID-19.

This clone occurred once. The chain carries TRBV15 and TRBJ1-2, with TRBD1 identical over 10 bases. CDR3 size: 14 residues. Germline V lookup: CDR1 LNHNV, CDR2 YYDKDF (reference sequence). The J segment lost 7 bases and the V segment lost 4 bases, leaving 6 bases of the junction unmatched. CDR3: CATSIGTGAGGYTF. Here the CDR3 DNA reads TGTGCCACCAGCATAGGGACAGGGGCTGGTGGCTACACCTTC.

This sequence joins TRBV30 and TRBJ2-3, with a tentative D call TRBD2 (6 bases). This CDR3 region has 14 residues. Germline loops: CDR1 GTSNPN, CDR2 SVGIG (reference sequence). Trimming cost V 3 bases and J 0 bases, with 10 bases left between them. The CDR3 DNA follows: TGTGCCTGGAGCCGACGGGGGAGCACAGATACGCAGTATTTT. Translated, it gives CAWSRRGSTDTQYF.

V is TRBV29-1 and J is TRBJ2-3; 10 positions match TRBD1. V lost 8 bases and J lost 4; bases outside the gene matches: 3. Germline V CDR1 and CDR2: SQVTM, ANQGSEA. The CDR3 totals 12 residues. Here the CDR3 reads CSIGQGADTQYF. CDR3 sequence (DNA): TGCAGCATAGGACAGGGGGCAGATACGCAGTATTTT.

The chain employs TRBV18 and TRBJ1-1, with D possibly matching TRBD1 (5 bases). V gave up 3 bases and J gave up 1 base, with 9 bases separating them. The CDR3 has 14 amino acids. Germline V gene data show CDR1 as KGHSH and CDR2 as LQKENI. The CDR3 region is CASSPLQENTEAFF. CDR3 DNA: TGTGCCAGCTCACCCTTACAGGAGAACACTGAAGCTTTCTTT.

The rearrangement uses TRBV7-2 and TRBJ2-7; D unresolved. V lost 1 base and J 4 bases, leaving 8 bases between the germline ends. Germline CDR1 reads SGHTA; CDR2 reads FQGNSA. The CDR3 loop spans 13 amino acids. The CDR3 DNA reads TGTGCCAGCAGCTTAGGATACGGGTACGAGCAGTACTTC. This gives the protein CASSLGYGYEQYF.

This chain links TRBV5-1 with TRBJ2-1; TRBD2 matches 16 bases. The CDR3 totals 16 residues. Trimming at V came to 3 bases and at J to 7 bases, leaving 4 bases not matched to a gene. Germline assignment: CDR1 SGHRS and CDR2 YFSETQ. The CDR3 region is CASSSGLAGGRNEQFF. The CDR3 DNA reads as TGCGCCAGCAGCTCGGGACTAGCGGGGGGGCGGAATGAGCAGTTCTTC. The full variable domain, with the rest looked up from reference TRBV5-1 and TRBJ2-1, is KAGVTQTPRYLIKTRGQQVTLSCSPISGHRSVSWYQQTPGQGLQFLFEYFSETQRNKGNFPGRFSGRQFSNSRSEMNVSTLELGDSALYLCASSSGLAGGRNEQFFGPGTRLTVL.

The CDR3 DNA is TGTGCCAGCAGTCCCTCGAGGGTTAATGAGCAGTTCTTC. Translating it yields CASSPSRVNEQFF. This chain connects TRBV12-3 or TRBV12-4 to TRBJ2-1; perhaps TRBD2 as D (5 bases). This CDR3 has 13 amino acids. Trimming shortened V by 5 bases and J by 7 bases, and 12 bases separated the two germline ends.

The V and J genes are TRBV2 and TRBJ2-2, with D possibly being TRBD2 (5 bases). This CDR3 spans 18 amino acids. The ends were cut back, 4 bases at V and 0 bases at J, with 18 bases in the middle. Germline V CDR1 and CDR2: SNHLY, FYNNEI. CDR3 nucleotides: TGTGCCAGCAGTGCCCCGGGGAAACGGGCAACGAACACCGGGGAGCTGTTTTTT. This codes for CASSAPGKRATNTGELFF.

The chain couples TRBV19 to TRBJ1-5, with 9 nucleotides matching TRBD1. The CDR3 runs 16 residues. V lost 4 bases to trimming and J lost 9 bases; unmatched junction nucleotides: 13. Germline lookup yields CDR1 LNHDA and CDR2 SQIVND (reference sequence). CDR3 sequence: CASSRDMGQGDRPQHF. CDR3 nucleotide sequence: TGTGCCAGTAGTAGGGATATGGGACAGGGTGATCGGCCCCAGCATTTT.

The CDR3 sequence is CASSISGDWSTGYTF. CDR3 in DNA: TGTGCCAGTAGTATATCGGGAGATTGGTCGACTGGCTACACCTTC. The genes are TRBV19 and TRBJ1-2; D is ambiguous. CDR1 and CDR2 (germline): LNHDA, SQIVND (reference sequence). V lost 2 bases, J lost 7 bases, and 17 bases lay in between. This CDR3 spans 15 amino acids.

The rearrangement uses TRBV2 and TRBJ1-2, with D uncertain. The CDR3 totals 13 residues. Trimming took 2 bases from V and 5 from J, leaving 9 bases between them. From germline, CDR1 is SNHLY and CDR2 FYNNEI. The CDR3 DNA is TGTGCCAGCAGTGAAAACAGCAAATATGGCTACACCTTC. This gives the protein CASSENSKYGYTF.